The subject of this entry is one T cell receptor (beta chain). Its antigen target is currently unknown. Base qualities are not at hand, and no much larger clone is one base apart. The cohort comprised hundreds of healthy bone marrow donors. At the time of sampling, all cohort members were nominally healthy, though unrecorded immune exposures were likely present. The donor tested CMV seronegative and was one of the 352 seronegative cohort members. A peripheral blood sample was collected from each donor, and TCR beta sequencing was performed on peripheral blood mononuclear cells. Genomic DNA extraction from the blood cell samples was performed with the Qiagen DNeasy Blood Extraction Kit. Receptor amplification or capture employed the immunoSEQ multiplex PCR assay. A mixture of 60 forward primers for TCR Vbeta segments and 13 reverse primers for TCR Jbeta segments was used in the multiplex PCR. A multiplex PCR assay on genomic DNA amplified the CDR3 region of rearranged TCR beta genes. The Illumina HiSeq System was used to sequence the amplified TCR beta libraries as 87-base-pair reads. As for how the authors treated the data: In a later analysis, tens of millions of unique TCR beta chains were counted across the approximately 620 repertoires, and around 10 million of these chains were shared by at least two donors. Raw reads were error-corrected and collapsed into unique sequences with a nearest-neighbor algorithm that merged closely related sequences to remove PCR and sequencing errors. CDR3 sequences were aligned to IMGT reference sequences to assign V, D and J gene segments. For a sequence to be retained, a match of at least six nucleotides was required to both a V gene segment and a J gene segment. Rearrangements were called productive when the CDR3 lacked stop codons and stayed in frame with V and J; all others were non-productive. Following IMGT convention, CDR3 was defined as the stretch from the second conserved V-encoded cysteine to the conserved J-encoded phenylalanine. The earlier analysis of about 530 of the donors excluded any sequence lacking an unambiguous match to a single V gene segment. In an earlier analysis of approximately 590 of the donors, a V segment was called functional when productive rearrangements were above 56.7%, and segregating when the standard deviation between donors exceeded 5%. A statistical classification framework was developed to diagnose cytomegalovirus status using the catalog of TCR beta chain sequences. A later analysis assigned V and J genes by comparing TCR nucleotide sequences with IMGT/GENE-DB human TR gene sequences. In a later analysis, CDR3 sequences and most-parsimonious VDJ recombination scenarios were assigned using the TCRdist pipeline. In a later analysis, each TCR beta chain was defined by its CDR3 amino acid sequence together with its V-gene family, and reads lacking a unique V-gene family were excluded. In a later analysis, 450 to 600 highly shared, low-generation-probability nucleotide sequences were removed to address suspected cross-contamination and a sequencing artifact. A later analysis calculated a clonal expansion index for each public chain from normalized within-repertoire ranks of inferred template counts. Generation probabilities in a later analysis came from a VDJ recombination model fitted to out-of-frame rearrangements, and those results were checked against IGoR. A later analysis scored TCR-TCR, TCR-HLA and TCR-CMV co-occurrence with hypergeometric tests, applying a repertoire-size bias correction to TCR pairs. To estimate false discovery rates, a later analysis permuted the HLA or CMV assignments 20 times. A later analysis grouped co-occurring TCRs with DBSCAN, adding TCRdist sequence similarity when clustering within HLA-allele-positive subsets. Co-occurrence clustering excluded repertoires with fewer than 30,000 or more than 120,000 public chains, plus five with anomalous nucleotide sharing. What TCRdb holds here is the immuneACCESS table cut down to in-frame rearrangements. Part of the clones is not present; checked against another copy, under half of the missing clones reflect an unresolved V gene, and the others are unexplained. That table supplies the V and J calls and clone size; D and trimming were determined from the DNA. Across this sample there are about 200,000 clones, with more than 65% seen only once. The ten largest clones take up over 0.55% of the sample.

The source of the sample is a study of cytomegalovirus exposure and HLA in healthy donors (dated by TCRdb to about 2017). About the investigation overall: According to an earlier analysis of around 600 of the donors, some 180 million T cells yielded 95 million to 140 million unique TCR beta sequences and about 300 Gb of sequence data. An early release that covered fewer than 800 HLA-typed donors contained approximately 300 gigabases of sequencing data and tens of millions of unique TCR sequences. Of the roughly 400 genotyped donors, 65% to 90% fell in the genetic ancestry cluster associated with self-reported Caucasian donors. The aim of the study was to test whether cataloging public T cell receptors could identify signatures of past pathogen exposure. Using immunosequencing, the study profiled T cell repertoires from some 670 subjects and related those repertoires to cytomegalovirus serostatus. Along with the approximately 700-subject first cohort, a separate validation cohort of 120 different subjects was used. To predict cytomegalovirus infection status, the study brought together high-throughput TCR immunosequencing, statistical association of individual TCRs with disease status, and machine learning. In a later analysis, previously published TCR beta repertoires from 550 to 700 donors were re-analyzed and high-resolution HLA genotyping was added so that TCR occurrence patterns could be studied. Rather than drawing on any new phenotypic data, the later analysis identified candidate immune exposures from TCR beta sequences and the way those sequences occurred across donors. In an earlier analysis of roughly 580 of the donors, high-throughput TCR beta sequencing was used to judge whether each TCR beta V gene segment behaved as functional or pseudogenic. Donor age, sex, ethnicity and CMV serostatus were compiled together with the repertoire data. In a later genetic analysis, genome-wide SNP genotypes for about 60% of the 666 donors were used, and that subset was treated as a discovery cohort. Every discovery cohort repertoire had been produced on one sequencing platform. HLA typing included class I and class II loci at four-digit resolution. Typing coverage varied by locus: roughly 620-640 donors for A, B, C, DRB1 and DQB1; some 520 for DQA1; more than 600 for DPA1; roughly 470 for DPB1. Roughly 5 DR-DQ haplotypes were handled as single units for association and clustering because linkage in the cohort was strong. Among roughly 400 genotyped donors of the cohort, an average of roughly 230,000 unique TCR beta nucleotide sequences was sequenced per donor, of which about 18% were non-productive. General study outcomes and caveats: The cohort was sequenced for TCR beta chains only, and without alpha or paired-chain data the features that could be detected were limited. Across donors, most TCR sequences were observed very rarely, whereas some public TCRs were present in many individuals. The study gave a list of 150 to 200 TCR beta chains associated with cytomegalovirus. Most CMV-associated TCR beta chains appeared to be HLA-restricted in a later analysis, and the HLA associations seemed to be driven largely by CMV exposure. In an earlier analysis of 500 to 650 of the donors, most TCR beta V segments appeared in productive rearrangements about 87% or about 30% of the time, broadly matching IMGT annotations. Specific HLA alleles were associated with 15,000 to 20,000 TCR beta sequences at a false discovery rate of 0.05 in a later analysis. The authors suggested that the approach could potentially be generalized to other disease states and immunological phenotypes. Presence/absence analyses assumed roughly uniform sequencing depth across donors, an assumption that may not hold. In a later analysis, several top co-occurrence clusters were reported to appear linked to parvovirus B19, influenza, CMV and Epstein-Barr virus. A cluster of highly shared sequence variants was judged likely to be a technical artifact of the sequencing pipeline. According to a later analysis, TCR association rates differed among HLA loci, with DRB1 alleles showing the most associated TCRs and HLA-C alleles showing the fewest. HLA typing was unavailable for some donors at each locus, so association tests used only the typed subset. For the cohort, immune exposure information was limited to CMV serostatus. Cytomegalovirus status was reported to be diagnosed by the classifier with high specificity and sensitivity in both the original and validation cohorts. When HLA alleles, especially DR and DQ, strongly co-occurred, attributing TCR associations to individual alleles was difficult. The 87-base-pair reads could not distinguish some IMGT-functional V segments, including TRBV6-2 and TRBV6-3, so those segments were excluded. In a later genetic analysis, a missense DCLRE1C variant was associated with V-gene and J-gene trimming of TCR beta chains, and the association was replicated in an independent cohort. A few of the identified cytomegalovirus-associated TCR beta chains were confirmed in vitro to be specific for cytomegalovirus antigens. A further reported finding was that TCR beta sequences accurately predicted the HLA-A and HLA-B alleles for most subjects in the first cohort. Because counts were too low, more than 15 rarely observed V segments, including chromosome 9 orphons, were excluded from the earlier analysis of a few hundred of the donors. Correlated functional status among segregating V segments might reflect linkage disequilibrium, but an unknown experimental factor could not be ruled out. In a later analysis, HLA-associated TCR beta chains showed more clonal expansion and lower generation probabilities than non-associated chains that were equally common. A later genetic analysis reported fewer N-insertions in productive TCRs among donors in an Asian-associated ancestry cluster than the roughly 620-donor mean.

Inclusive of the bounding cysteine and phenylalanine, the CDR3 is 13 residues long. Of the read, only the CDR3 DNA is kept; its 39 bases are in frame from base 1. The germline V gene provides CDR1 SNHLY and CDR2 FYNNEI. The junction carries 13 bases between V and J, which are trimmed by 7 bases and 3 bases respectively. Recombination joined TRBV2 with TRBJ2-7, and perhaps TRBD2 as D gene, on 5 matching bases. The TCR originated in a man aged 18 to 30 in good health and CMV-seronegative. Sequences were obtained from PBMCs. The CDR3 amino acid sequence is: CASTEADYYEQYF. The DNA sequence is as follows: TGTGCCAGCACGGAGGCAGATTACTACGAGCAGTACTTC.